One TCR beta chain is described in this entry. These data originate in a study of blood T cells in healthy people across ages. V was trimmed by 5 bases and J by 2 bases, leaving 22 bases between them. Germline assignment: CDR1 SGHKS and CDR2 YYEKEE (reference sequence). The CDR3 is made up of 17 amino acids. A second about 6 to 11 cycle PCR used barcoded and J-beta primers. TCRdb independently ran MiXCR on the 5' RACE reads; one entry per CDR3 protein. Of approximately 850,000 distinct CDR3 sequences listed, 55% to 75% were seen once; the top ten hold 22%. The chain is built from TRBV5-5 and TRBJ1-2; D possibly corresponds to TRBD1 (5 bases). Sample: blood. The origin of this receptor is a young man in good health. The CDR3 bases are TGTGCCAGCAGTCCCGCAGTTACAGGTGCCATAAACTATGGCTACACCTTC. Translation: CASSPAVTGAINYGYTF.